This record looks at one TCR beta chain sequence and its context. This record comes from a study of blood T cell repertoires in COVID-19. Study in general: The United States, Italy and Spain supplied acute and convalescent COVID-19 samples.

TCRdb keeps only in-frame clones here, not all; method: immunoSEQ multiplex PCR. The sample lists 120,000 to 150,000 clones; roughly 79% were seen once. Germline CDR1 reads MNHEY; CDR2 reads SVGAGI. Trimming removed 8 bases from V and 7 bases from J, with 21 bases in between. The length of the CDR3 is 14 residues. This clonotype originated in a human donor with acute or convalescent COVID-19. The donor label of this sample is uncertain. Specimen: peripheral blood. The chain is built from TRBV6-5 and TRBJ2-7, with TRBD2 as a possible D gene (6 bases). The CDR3 region is CASAATGLSEEQYF. CDR3 nucleotide sequence: TGTGCCAGCGCGGCGACGGGACTTTCTGAGGAGCAGTACTTC.